This TCR beta chain was found in a study of OX40 agonist ivuxolimab in advanced cancers. As for the study in general: The mean age was roughly 60 years, ranging from 23 to 79, with 65% to 85% of participants male. Broader study findings: CD4+ and CD8+ T cells in blood underwent clonal expansion by week 6 at 0.1 to 3.0 mg/kg.

In regard to this clone: Its antigen remains unidentified.

The method was immunoSEQ multiplex PCR; TCRdb's version includes in-frame clones alone and lacks a portion of them. The table has around 72,000 clones, 88% seen once. CDR1 is ENHRY, CDR2 SYGVKD, per germline. The CDR3 is 14 amino acids. The germline V and J ends were trimmed by 4 bases and 8 bases, with 14 bases remaining between them. The rearrangement links TRBV10-3 to TRBJ1-4; weak D call: TRBD1 (6 bases). Sequencing used CD4+ or CD8+ T cells sorted from blood, obtained in a trial of the OX40 agonist ivuxolimab. The receptor comes from an adult with an advanced solid tumor such as melanoma, head and neck, liver or kidney cancer. This CDR3 reads CAISGGASGEKLFF. In DNA form, the CDR3 reads TGTGCCATCAGTGGGGGGGCGTCAGGAGAAAAACTGTTTTTT.